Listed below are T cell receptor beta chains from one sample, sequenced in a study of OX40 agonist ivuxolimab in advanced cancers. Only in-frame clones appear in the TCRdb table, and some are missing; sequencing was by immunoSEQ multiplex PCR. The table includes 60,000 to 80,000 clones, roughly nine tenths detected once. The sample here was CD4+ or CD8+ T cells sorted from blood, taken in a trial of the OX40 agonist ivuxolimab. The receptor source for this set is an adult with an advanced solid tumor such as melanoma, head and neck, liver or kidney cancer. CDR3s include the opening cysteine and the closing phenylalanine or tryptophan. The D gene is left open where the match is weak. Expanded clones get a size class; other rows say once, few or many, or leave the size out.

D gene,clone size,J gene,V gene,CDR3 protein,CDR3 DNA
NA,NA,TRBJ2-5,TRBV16,CASSEQETQYF,TGTGCCAGCAGCGAACAAGAGACCCAGTACTTC
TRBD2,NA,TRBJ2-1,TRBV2,CASSVSGGHNEQFF,TGTGCCAGCAGTGTTAGCGGGGGACACAATGAGCAGTTCTTC
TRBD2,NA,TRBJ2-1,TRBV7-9,CASSKLAGVTNEQFF,TGTGCCAGCAGCAAACTAGCGGGAGTTACGAATGAGCAGTTCTTC
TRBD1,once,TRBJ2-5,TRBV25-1,CASSEYRQGAIETQYF,TGTGCCAGCAGTGAATACCGACAGGGGGCTATTGAGACCCAGTACTTC
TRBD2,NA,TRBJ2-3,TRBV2,CASRELGLAGLTQYF,TGTGCCAGTAGAGAACTGGGACTAGCGGGATTAACGCAGTATTTT
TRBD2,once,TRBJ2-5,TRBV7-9,CASSLVISGRVEETQYF,TGTGCCAGCAGCTTAGTAATTAGCGGGAGGGTTGAAGAGACCCAGTACTTC
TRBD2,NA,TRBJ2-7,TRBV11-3,CASSLGEGETYEQYF,TGTGCCAGCAGCTTAGGGGAGGGTGAGACCTACGAGCAGTACTTC
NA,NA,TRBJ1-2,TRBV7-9,CASSLHHGYTF,TGTGCCAGCAGCCTCCACCATGGCTACACCTTC
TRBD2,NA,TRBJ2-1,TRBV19,CASSRGLADHNEQFF,TGTGCCAGTAGCCGGGGACTAGCGGATCACAATGAGCAGTTCTTC
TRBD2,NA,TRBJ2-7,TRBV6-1,CASSELGLAGTVTYEQYF,TGTGCCAGCAGTGAATTGGGGCTAGCGGGGACCGTAACCTACGAGCAGTACTTC
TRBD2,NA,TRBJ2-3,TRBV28,CASSLGTSGKGGTDTQYF,TGTGCCAGCAGCCTCGGGACTAGCGGGAAGGGAGGCACAGATACGCAGTATTTT
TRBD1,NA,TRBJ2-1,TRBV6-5,CASRGTGVYHGQFF,TGTGCCAGCAGGGGGACAGGGGTTTACCATGGGCAGTTCTTC
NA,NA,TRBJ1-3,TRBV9,CASSVGEWASGNTIYF,TGTGCCAGCAGCGTAGGGGAATGGGCCTCTGGAAACACCATATATTTT
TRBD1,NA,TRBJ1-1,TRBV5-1,CASSLGTGTEAFF,TGCGCCAGCAGCTTGGGGACAGGTACTGAAGCTTTCTTT
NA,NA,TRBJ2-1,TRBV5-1,CASSLSTDNYNEQFF,TGCGCCAGCAGCTTGTCGACTGATAACTACAATGAGCAGTTCTTC
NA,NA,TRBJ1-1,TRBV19,CASSTRARVGTEAFF,TGTGCCAGTAGCACCCGCGCAAGGGTGGGCACTGAAGCTTTCTTT
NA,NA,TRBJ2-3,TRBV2,CASRRAEQSTDTQYF,TGTGCCAGCAGACGGGCGGAACAAAGCACAGATACGCAGTATTTT
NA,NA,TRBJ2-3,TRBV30,CAWSVSGSTDTQYF,TGTGCCTGGAGCGTTAGCGGTTCCACAGATACGCAGTATTTT
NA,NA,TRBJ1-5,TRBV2,CASSETGFQPQHF,TGTGCCAGCAGTGAGACAGGATTTCAGCCCCAGCATTTT
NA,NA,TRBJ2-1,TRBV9,CASSVDMGNYNEQFF,TGTGCCAGCAGCGTAGATATGGGGAACTACAATGAGCAGTTCTTC
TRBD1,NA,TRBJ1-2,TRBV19,CASRETGGNYGYTF,TGTGCCAGTAGGGAGACAGGGGGGAACTATGGCTACACCTTC
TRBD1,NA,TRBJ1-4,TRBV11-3,CASSLGTGITYYGEKLFF,TGTGCCAGCAGCTTAGGGACAGGAATAACATACTACGGTGAAAAACTGTTTTTT
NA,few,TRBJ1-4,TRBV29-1,CSVGTGITNEKLFF,TGCAGCGTGGGGACCGGAATTACTAATGAAAAACTGTTTTTT
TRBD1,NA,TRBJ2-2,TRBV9,CASSVNRQGELFF,TGTGCCAGCAGCGTCAACCGACAGGGAGAGCTGTTTTTT
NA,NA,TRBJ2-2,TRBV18,CASSEPETGELFF,TGTGCCAGCTCCGAACCTGAGACCGGGGAGCTGTTTTTT
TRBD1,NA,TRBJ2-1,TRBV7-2,CASSPSRTGGRNEQFF,TGTGCCAGCAGCCCCTCGAGGACAGGGGGCCGTAATGAGCAGTTCTTC
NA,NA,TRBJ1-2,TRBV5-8,CASSLGAANYGYTF,TGTGCCAGCAGCTTGGGGGCAGCTAACTATGGCTACACCTTC
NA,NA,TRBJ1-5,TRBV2,CASNRGTNQPQHF,TGTGCCAGCAATAGGGGTACAAATCAGCCCCAGCATTTT
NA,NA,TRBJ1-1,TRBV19,CASSSMEGTEAFF,TGTGCCAGTAGCTCTATGGAGGGCACTGAAGCTTTCTTT